The table lists the clone carrying this T cell receptor delta chain with a few counts. The protein that TCRdb holds for this DNA derives from a much larger clone and differs from the translated DNA at residue 17, which likely indicates a read error; the protein shown here is translated from the DNA. The data were obtained in a study of γδ T cells in repeated Plasmodium falciparum infection. The CDR3 covers 18 residues. Germline values: CDR1 TSWWSYY, CDR2 QGS. Vgamma9/Vdelta2+ and Vdelta2-negative gammadelta T cells were flow-sorted from PBMC for bulk sequencing. TCRdb redid clone calling on the multiplex PCR reads using CATT. The repertoire has 75,000 to 95,000 delta-chain clones, roughly 0.98% of them found once; the top ten carry roughly 9.9%.

The source material was gamma-delta T cells from blood. The genes are TRDV1 and TRDJ1; TRDD3 matches 13 bases. This TCR was recovered from a pool of human donors (malaria-infected and uninfected, not separated). CDR3 sequence (DNA): TGTGCTCTTGGGGAATCAAATAAACTGGGGGATACGTCCGATAAACTCACCTTT. Translating gives CALGESNKLGDTSDKLTF.